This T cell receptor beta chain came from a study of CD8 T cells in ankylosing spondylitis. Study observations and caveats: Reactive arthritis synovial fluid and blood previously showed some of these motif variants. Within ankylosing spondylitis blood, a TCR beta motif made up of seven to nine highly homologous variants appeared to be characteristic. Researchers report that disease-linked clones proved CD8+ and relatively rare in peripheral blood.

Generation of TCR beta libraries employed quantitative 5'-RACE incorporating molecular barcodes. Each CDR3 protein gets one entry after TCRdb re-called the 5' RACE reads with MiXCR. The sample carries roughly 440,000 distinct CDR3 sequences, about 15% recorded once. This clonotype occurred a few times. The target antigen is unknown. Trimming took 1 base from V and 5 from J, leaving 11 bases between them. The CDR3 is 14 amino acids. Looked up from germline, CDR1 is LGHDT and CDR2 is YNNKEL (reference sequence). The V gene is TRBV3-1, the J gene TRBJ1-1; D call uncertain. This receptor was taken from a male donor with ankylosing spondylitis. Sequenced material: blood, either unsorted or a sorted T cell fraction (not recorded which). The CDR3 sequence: CASSQAGVGTEAFF. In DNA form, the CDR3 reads TGTGCCAGCAGCCAAGCTGGGGTGGGTACTGAAGCTTTCTTT.